The present T cell receptor (beta chain) was sequenced within a study of monozygotic twins with inflammatory bowel disease. Details on this clonotype: Its antigen is undetermined.

This CDR3 is 17 amino acids long. Per germline, CDR1 LGHNA and CDR2 YSLEER. TCRdb re-called the 5' RACE reads; one entry per CDR3 protein, DNA not given. In all, the sample yields 400,000 to 500,000 distinct CDR3 sequences. Study conclusions and caveats: Distinction of different T cell subtypes was not possible.

Total RNA isolation used whole blood (no T cell sorting was performed). J is TRBJ2-1 and V is TRBV4-3; TCRdb indicates TRBD2, and absent DNA this call remains unverified. The sample consisted of blood. This receptor was obtained from a human donor with ulcerative colitis or Crohn's disease, or a healthy co-twin of an affected twin (not recorded which). This chain's CDR3 is CASSQLAGGSGYNEQFF.